The clone carrying this TCR beta chain has ten or more counts. The data were taken from a study of T cell repertoires in cytomegalovirus infection. Via MiXCR, TCRdb re-called the reads, giving one row per CDR3 protein. This table holds some 77,000 distinct CDR3 sequences, more than 3.5% found once. Trimming removed 7 bases at V and 4 bases at J, with 17 bases between. The CDR3 is 15 amino acids. The germline V gene has CDR1 SGHTA and CDR2 FQGNSA. The V and J genes are TRBV7-2 and TRBJ1-5, with a possible D match to TRBD1 (5 bases). Sequenced material: PBMCs. This clonotype originated in a human donor in good health (CMV status not recorded). Some clones in this sample may be carry-over from other donors' samples. The CDR3 region has the DNA TGTGCCAGCAACCCGTCCGGGGGTGGGAATCAGCCCCAGCATTTT. Protein sequence: CASNPSGGGNQPQHF.